One sample yielded the 17 T cell receptor beta chains listed below, sequenced in a study of post-analysis software for immune sequencing data. Findings of the study overall: Controls showed lower frequencies than patients for 4 or 5 TRBV segments, and TRBV5-6, TRBV5-1 and TRBV20-1 were among these.

For these TCRs, the target antigens are not known. Each TCR beta cDNA library carried unique molecular identifiers. TCRdb fed the PCR reads into MiXCR, producing one record per CDR3 protein. The sample carries 750,000 to 950,000 distinct CDR3 sequences, about half recorded once. Sample: blood. The source of these receptors is a girl aged 10 to 17 with multiple sclerosis.

The V gene is TRBV6-2 or TRBV6-3, the J gene TRBJ2-7; 10 nucleotides agree with TRBD2. Germline V gives CDR1 MNHEY, CDR2 SVGEGT. V trimming: 6 bases; J trimming: 0 bases; junction bases outside the gene matches: 8. The CDR3 sequence is 16 residues long. DNA for the CDR3: TGTGCCAGCAGACCACCGATAGCGGGAGGCTCCTACGAGCAGTACTTC. It is translated as CASRPPIAGGSYEQYF.

The J gene is TRBJ1-1, the V gene TRBV20-1; 8 nucleotides line up with TRBD1. The CDR3 contains 14 residues. V lost 1 base, J lost 11 bases, and 12 bases stayed unmatched. Germline CDR1 is DFQATT and CDR2 is SNEGSKA (reference sequence). CDR3 residues: CSARAEAGGALAFF. In DNA form, the CDR3 reads TGCAGTGCTAGAGCCGAGGCAGGGGGCGCGTTGGCTTTCTTT.

In this sample, this clonotype turned up many times. J is TRBJ2-7 and V is TRBV12-3 or TRBV12-4; tentative D call: TRBD2 (5 bases). This CDR3 is 13 amino acids long. Trimming removed 6 bases from V and 2 bases from J, with 11 bases in between. CDR3 sequence reads: CASSLTGTYEQYF. CDR3 sequence (DNA): TGTGCCAGCAGCTTAACGGGAACCTACGAGCAGTACTTC.

This clonotype was observed a few times. The chain joins TRBV20-1 to TRBJ2-7, with 7 bases fitting TRBD2. CDR3 length: 15 amino acids. V lost 2 bases and J lost 3; bases outside the gene matches: 10. The V gene's germline CDR1 is DFQATT and CDR2 SNEGSKA (reference sequence). The CDR3 nucleotides read TGCAGTGCTAGACCCTTACTAGCGAGCATCTACGAGCAGTACTTC. Its protein product is CSARPLLASIYEQYF.

This chain links TRBV28 with TRBJ2-5; D unclear. The end of the DNA is better explained by TRBJ2-7, so the J call may be wrong. Germline V gene sequence: CDR1 MDHEN, CDR2 SYDVKM. This CDR3 comprises 11 residues. The CDR3 bases are TGTGCCAGCCAATTTTTATACGAGCAGTACTTC. Protein: CASQFLYEQYF.

The genes are TRBV20-1 and TRBJ2-3, with 7 bases matching TRBD1. V gave up 6 bases and J gave up 3 bases; unmatched junction bases: 12. The CDR3 extends over 15 amino acids. Germline CDR1 is DFQATT and CDR2 is SNEGSKA (reference sequence). CDR3 residues: CSAEGASVSTDTQYF. CDR3 coding DNA: TGCAGTGCCGAGGGGGCCAGCGTTTCGACAGATACGCAGTATTTT.

This clonotype is a singleton in its sample. This chain connects TRBV6-2 or TRBV6-3 to TRBJ2-1, with D uncertain. The germline gives CDR1 MNHEY, CDR2 SVGEGT. V gave up 1 base and J gave up 0 bases, with 16 bases separating them. The CDR3 runs 18 residues. This CDR3 reads CASSYYYQRPSSYNEQFF. The CDR3 nucleotides read TGTGCCAGCAGTTACTATTACCAGAGACCCAGCTCCTACAATGAGCAGTTCTTC.

A single count supports this clonotype. The V call is TRBV7-2, the J call TRBJ2-2; 13 bases align to TRBD2. Germline CDR1 and CDR2: SGHTA and FQGNSA. V lost 6 bases to trimming and J lost 6 bases; unmatched junction nucleotides: 10. This CDR3 is 17 amino acids long. CDR3 region: CASSRTSGSADAGELFF. The CDR3 DNA follows: TGTGCCAGCAGTAGGACTAGCGGGAGCGCGGATGCCGGGGAGCTGTTTTTT.

The chain couples TRBV7-6 to TRBJ2-1; TRBD2 is a possible D gene (5 bases). The V end was cut by 4 bases, the J end by 7 bases, with 14 bases between. CDR3 length: 14 residues. Germline V lookup: CDR1 SGHVS, CDR2 FNYEAQ. The CDR3 region is CASSWRFGENEQFF. Here the CDR3 DNA reads TGTGCCAGCAGCTGGCGCTTTGGGGAGAATGAGCAGTTCTTC. The full variable domain, its missing parts supplied by reference TRBV7-6 and TRBJ2-1, is GAGVSQSPRYKVTKRGQDVALRCDPISGHVSLYWYRQALGQGPEFLTYFNYEAQQDKSGLPNDRFSAERPEGSISTLTIQRTEQRDSAMYRCASSWRFGENEQFFGPGTRLTVL.

The gene calls are TRBV20-1 and TRBJ1-2; D remains ambiguous. CDR3 length: 15 amino acids. Trimming removed 0 bases from V and 7 bases from J, with 18 bases in between. Germline V gene sequence: CDR1 DFQATT, CDR2 SNEGSKA (reference sequence). This chain's CDR3 is CSARDAGREPRGYTF. The CDR3 nucleotides are TGCAGTGCTAGAGATGCTGGGCGGGAGCCTCGTGGCTACACCTTC.

This rearrangement joins TRBV7-2 to TRBJ1-1, with TRBD1 as a possible D gene (5 bases). V dropped 3 bases and J dropped 1 base, with 15 bases sitting between them. Germline V gene sequence: CDR1 SGHTA, CDR2 FQGNSA. This CDR3 region has 16 residues. The CDR3 protein is CASSFSHGAQNTEAFF. In nucleotides, the CDR3 is TGTGCCAGCAGCTTCTCCCATGGGGCCCAGAACACTGAAGCTTTCTTT.

This sequence joins TRBV6-6 and TRBJ2-1; a weak D match, TRBD2 (6 bases). Trimming pared 0 bases from V and 10 bases from J, leaving 16 bases between. Germline CDR1 MNHNY, CDR2 SVGAGI (reference sequence). This CDR3 is built from 15 residues. The CDR3 nucleotides read TGTGCCAGCAGTTACTCAGAGGACTATCGTAACGAGCAGTTCTTC. Amino acid sequence: CASSYSEDYRNEQFF.

The J gene is TRBJ1-5, the V gene TRBV12-3 or TRBV12-4, with D perhaps matching TRBD1 (6 bases). The CDR3 covers 13 residues. The V and J ends lost 8 bases and 5 bases respectively, with 13 bases between them. The CDR3 is CASGLGADQPQHF. The CDR3 DNA reads as TGTGCCAGCGGACTGGGGGCCGATCAGCCCCAGCATTTT.

Worth noting for this clonotype: Germline and junction disagree at one end, which may indicate a read error. The chain links TRBV6-5 to TRBJ2-7; no reliable D call. CDR1 and CDR2 from the germline V gene are MNHEY and SVGAGI. The CDR3 totals 12 residues. CDR3 sequence (DNA): TGTACCAGCAGTCCAGATTCCTACGAGCAGTACTTC. This translates into CTSSPDSYEQYF.

The genes are TRBV20-1 and TRBJ2-1; maybe TRBD2 (5 bases). CDR1 and CDR2 from the germline V gene are DFQATT and SNEGSKA (reference sequence). V lost 6 bases to trimming and J lost 1 base, with 16 bases between them. This CDR3 is 15 amino acids long. CDR3 sequence reads: CSADGLRESYNEQFF. CDR3 bases: TGCAGTGCGGACGGACTTCGTGAGTCCTACAATGAGCAGTTCTTC.

The sample holds many counts of this clonotype. The chain joins TRBV6-2 or TRBV6-3 to TRBJ2-3, with TRBD2 identical over 14 bases. Per the germline V gene, CDR1 is MNHEY and CDR2 is SVGEGT. This CDR3 is built from 17 residues. J gave up 4 bases and V 1 base, and 4 bases lay outside the gene matches. The CDR3 reads CASSYFGLAGGPDTQYF. The CDR3 nucleotides read TGTGCCAGCAGTTACTTTGGACTAGCGGGAGGACCAGATACGCAGTATTTT.

J is TRBJ2-5 and V is TRBV7-3, with TRBD2 as a possible D gene (6 bases). The CDR3 is 14 residues long. Trimming removed 5 bases at V and 5 bases at J, with 15 bases between. Germline V gene lookup returns CDR1 SGHTA and CDR2 FQGTGA. The chain's CDR3 is CASSTWGGSETQYF. In nucleotides, the CDR3 is TGTGCCAGCAGCACATGGGGAGGTTCCGAGACCCAGTACTTC. The variable domain in full, with the rest retrieved from reference TRBV7-3 and TRBJ2-5, is GAGVSQTPSNKVTEKGKYVELRCDPISGHTALYWYRQSLGQGPEFLIYFQGTGAADDSGLPNDRFFAVRPEGSVSTLKIQRTERGDSAVYLCASSTWGGSETQYFGPGTRLLVL.